This T cell receptor beta chain was captured by sequencing in a study of OX40 agonist ivuxolimab in advanced cancers. Findings of the study overall: Low normalized T-cell clonal expansion was also seen in some nonresponders. The specificity for antigen of the expanded peripheral T cells was not determined.

This CDR3 is built from 15 residues. From germline, CDR1 is MDHEN and CDR2 SYDVKM. V was trimmed by 8 bases and J by 10 bases, leaving 26 bases between them. This clone was seen a single time. Its target is unknown. Profiled with immunoSEQ multiplex PCR; TCRdb holds only in-frame clones, not every one. In the table there are approximately 77,000 clones, around 90% of which are singletons. This sequence was found in an adult with an advanced solid tumor such as melanoma, head and neck, liver or kidney cancer. The chain uses TRBV28 and TRBJ1-2; D is perhaps TRBD1 (6 bases). Sequencing was performed on CD4+ or CD8+ T cells sorted from blood, taken in a trial of the OX40 agonist ivuxolimab. The CDR3 DNA is TGTGCCAGCCGCTTCTTCGGGGCAGGGGCTACGGACTACACCTTC. Protein product: CASRFFGAGATDYTF.